This passage covers 28 T cell receptor beta chains from one sample sequenced in a study of T cells after yellow fever vaccination. MiXCR was run by TCRdb on the 5' RACE reads, yielding one entry per CDR3 protein. The sample carries some 260,000 distinct CDR3 sequences, roughly 5.6% recorded once. Sequenced material: CD4+ T cells sorted from PBMCs, taken on the day of the yellow fever booster vaccination. The origin of the receptors is a young man who received the YFV17D yellow fever vaccine.

This clonotype was counted between two and nine times. The chain's CDR3 is CASSSGWDTQYF. Written as DNA, the CDR3 is TGTGCCAGCAGCTCCGGCTGGGATACGCAGTATTTT. The V call is TRBV11-2, the J call TRBJ2-3; D remains ambiguous. Germline values: CDR1 SGHAT, CDR2 FQNNGV. This CDR3 comprises 12 residues. V shed 4 bases and J shed 6 bases, with 8 bases lying between them.

The chain is built from TRBV7-2 and TRBJ1-2; 8 bases are a match to TRBD1. This CDR3 contains 16 residues. CDR1 is SGHTA and CDR2 is FQGNSA in the germline V gene. V trimming: 4 bases; J trimming: 0 bases; junction bases outside the gene matches: 7. As DNA, the CDR3 is TGTGCCAGCAGCTCCCAGGGGGCCCTTTCTAACTATGGCTACACCTTC. Protein sequence: CASSSQGALSNYGYTF.

J is TRBJ2-3 and V is TRBV5-1; 8 bases are shared with TRBD1. The CDR3 contains 13 residues. Germline lookup yields CDR1 SGHRS and CDR2 YFSETQ. After removal of 3 bases from V and 13 bases from J, the junction contained 10 bases not matched to a gene. DNA for the CDR3: TGCGCCAGCAGCTCAGGACAGGGAGCTTTGGAGTATTTT. Translation: CASSSGQGALEYF. Filled out from reference TRBV5-1 and TRBJ2-3, the complete variable domain reads KAGVTQTPRYLIKTRGQQVTLSCSPISGHRSVSWYQQTPGQGLQFLFEYFSETQRNKGNFPGRFSGRQFSNSRSEMNVSTLELGDSALYLCASSSGQGALEYFGPGTRLTVL.

This clonotype was observed at least ten times. The chain recombines TRBV5-1 with TRBJ2-2; D might be TRBD1 (6 bases). Trimming removed 4 bases from V and 6 bases from J, with 13 bases in between. This CDR3 is built from 14 residues. CDR1 SGHRS and CDR2 YFSETQ come from the germline V gene. CDR3 nucleotides: TGCGCCAGCAGCCGGGACACCGATGCCGGGGAGCTGTTTTTT. Translation gives CASSRDTDAGELFF.

This clonotype has ten or more counts. The chain is built from TRBV7-6 and TRBJ2-7; D could derive from TRBD1 or TRBD2 (6 bases each). The CDR3 runs to 15 residues. Trimming shortened V by 1 base and J by 4 bases, and 14 bases separated the two germline ends. Looked up from germline, CDR1 is SGHVS and CDR2 is FNYEAQ. The DNA for the CDR3 is TGTGCCAGCAGCTTAGGGGGGGCTAGTCGGTACGAGCAGTACTTC. Its translation: CASSLGGASRYEQYF.

This clonotype has a count of ten or more. The chain employs TRBV4-2 and TRBJ2-5; D gene unclear. The V end was cut by 6 bases, the J end by 2 bases, with 10 bases between. The CDR3 has 13 amino acids. Germline assignment: CDR1 LGHNA and CDR2 YNFKEQ. CDR3 loop: CASSSGPQETQYF. Here the CDR3 DNA reads TGTGCCAGCAGTTCCGGGCCTCAAGAGACCCAGTACTTC.

This clonotype has at least ten counts. V usage is TRBV9 and J usage is TRBJ2-3, with TRBD1 as a possible D gene (6 bases). Germline values: CDR1 SGDLS, CDR2 YYNGEE. Trimming stripped 4 bases from V and 2 bases from J, with 14 bases between. This CDR3 contains 15 residues. For the CDR3, the DNA is TGTGCCAGCAGCCCTCGACAGGATATCACAGATACGCAGTATTTT. This encodes CASSPRQDITDTQYF. The full variable domain, completed using reference TRBV9 and TRBJ2-3, is DSGVTQTPKHLITATGQRVTLRCSPRSGDLSVYWYQQSLDQGLQFLIQYYNGEERAKGNILERFSAQQFPDLHSELNLSSLELGDSALYFCASSPRQDITDTQYFGPGTRLTVL.

This clonotype has a handful of counts. The chain links TRBV20-1 to TRBJ1-6; D is unresolved. Germline loops: CDR1 DFQATT, CDR2 SNEGSKA (reference sequence). CDR3 length: 14 amino acids. The CDR3 nucleotides read TGCAGCATAAGTGACCCCATAAGTTTGTCACCCCTCCACTTT. Its translation: CSISDPISLSPLHF.

This chain connects TRBV9 to TRBJ1-1, with 8 bases aligning to TRBD1. The germline CDR1 and CDR2 sequences are SGDLS and YYNGEE. The CDR3 runs to 13 residues. The V segment lost 6 bases and the J segment 11 bases; nucleotides outside the gene matches: 12. The CDR3 DNA follows: TGTGCCAGCACCGCAGGGGGCGAATCGTCCGCTTTCTTT. Amino acids: CASTAGGESSAFF.

The V gene is TRBV2, the J gene TRBJ1-2; D not resolved. Germline CDR1 and CDR2: SNHLY and FYNNEI. CDR3 length: 12 residues. Trimming left V 6 bases short and J 6 bases short, with 11 bases between. The CDR3 nucleotides read TGTGCCAGCAGGGTCGTTATACATGGCTACACCTTC. Protein product: CASRVVIHGYTF.

This clonotype showed up just once. This chain joins TRBV29-1 and TRBJ2-2; 7 bases align to TRBD2. This CDR3 region has 14 residues. With V trimmed by 8 bases and J by 1 base, 7 bases remained unmatched. Germline loops: CDR1 SQVTM, CDR2 ANQGSEA. This chain's CDR3 is CSTQGGGNTGELFF. The CDR3 region has the DNA TGCAGCACCCAGGGCGGGGGGAACACCGGGGAGCTGTTTTTT.

V and J are TRBV19 and TRBJ2-3; the D is unclear. The CDR3 has 16 residues. The V gene's germline CDR1 is LNHDA and CDR2 SQIVND (reference sequence). Trimming took 4 bases from V and 1 from J, leaving 15 bases between them. This chain's CDR3 is CASSRVQSRGTDTQYF. The CDR3, as DNA: TGTGCCAGTAGTAGAGTACAGTCCCGAGGCACAGATACGCAGTATTTT.

This clonotype was counted ten times or more. The V gene is TRBV7-2, the J gene TRBJ2-3; D remains unclear. The CDR3 spans 12 residues. Germline loops: CDR1 SGHTA, CDR2 FQGNSA. V was clipped by 9 bases and J by 2 bases, with 9 bases between them. The CDR3 protein is CASTRYTDTQYF. In DNA form, the CDR3 reads TGTGCCAGTACCCGCTACACAGATACGCAGTATTTT. The whole variable domain, remainder taken from reference TRBV7-2 and TRBJ2-3, is GAGVSQSPSNKVTEKGKDVELRCDPISGHTALYWYRQSLGQGLEFLIYFQGNSAPDKSGLPSDRFSAERTGGSVSTLTIQRTQQEDSAVYLCASTRYTDTQYFGPGTRLTVL.

Many counts were recorded for this clonotype. The CDR3 nucleotides read TGTGCCACCAGGGCAGGGGAGTCCGGTGGCTACACCTTC. Encoded protein: CATRAGESGGYTF. The chain is built from TRBV7-8 and TRBJ1-2, with D perhaps matching TRBD1 (6 bases). CDR3 length: 13 amino acids. Germline V gene lookup returns CDR1 SGHVS and CDR2 FQNEAQ. The V end lost 10 bases, the J end lost 7 bases, and 19 bases lay between the germline ends.

Only a few counts were recorded for this clonotype. The chain recombines TRBV4-3 with TRBJ2-7; D unclear. Trimming left V 1 base short and J 0 bases short, with 16 bases between. Germline loops: CDR1 LGHNA, CDR2 YSLEER. The CDR3 is 17 amino acids. Written as DNA, the CDR3 is TGCGCCAGCAGCCAAGCGATAGGCCCGATTTCCTCCTACGAGCAGTACTTC. Translating it yields CASSQAIGPISSYEQYF.

The J gene is TRBJ1-3, the V gene TRBV5-1, with a weak D call TRBD1 (5 bases). CDR3 length equals 15 residues. Between the trimmed V and J ends, which lost 2 bases and 1 base, there was a span of 10 bases. Germline assignment: CDR1 SGHRS and CDR2 YFSETQ. The CDR3 DNA reads TGCGCCAGCAGCTTCCAGGGTGATTCTGGAAACACCATATATTTT. Its translation: CASSFQGDSGNTIYF. The full variable domain, completed using reference TRBV5-1 and TRBJ1-3, is KAGVTQTPRYLIKTRGQQVTLSCSPISGHRSVSWYQQTPGQGLQFLFEYFSETQRNKGNFPGRFSGRQFSNSRSEMNVSTLELGDSALYLCASSFQGDSGNTIYFGEGSWLTVV.

At least ten counts were recorded for this clonotype. The rearrangement links TRBV12-3 or TRBV12-4 to TRBJ2-7; the match to TRBD1 covers 7 bases. CDR3 length equals 14 residues. Trimming cost V 6 bases and J 6 bases; bases outside gene matches: 11. Here the CDR3 reads CASSRTGSLAEQYF. DNA of the CDR3: TGTGCCAGCAGCAGGACAGGTAGCCTAGCCGAGCAGTACTTC.

This clonotype was counted only a few times. The chain couples TRBV7-2 to TRBJ2-7, with 7 nucleotides matching TRBD2. Germline V gives CDR1 SGHTA, CDR2 FQGNSA. V shed 1 base, J shed 0 bases, and the junction held 3 bases outside the gene matches. CDR3 length: 15 amino acids. Here the CDR3 reads CASSLVGGSSYEQYV. CDR3 nucleotides: TGTGCCAGCAGCTTAGTCGGGGGGAGCTCCTACGAGCAGTACGTC.

Many counts were recorded for this clonotype. The V call is TRBV14, the J call TRBJ1-1; D is perhaps TRBD1 (5 bases). The germline V gene encodes CDR1 SGHDN and CDR2 FVKESK. The CDR3 has 15 residues. V was trimmed by 1 base and J by 11 bases, leaving 20 bases between them. CDR3 sequence reads: CASSQGYYRWERAFF. The CDR3 nucleotides read TGTGCCAGCAGCCAAGGCTATTACAGGTGGGAACGGGCTTTCTTT. Using reference TRBV14 and TRBJ1-1 for the parts outside the CDR3, the full variable domain is EAGVTQFPSHSVIEKGQTVTLRCDPISGHDNLYWYRRVMGKEIKFLLHFVKESKQDESGMPNNRFLAERTGGTYSTLKVQPAELEDSGVYFCASSQGYYRWERAFFGQGTRLTVV.

This clonotype was seen many times. V is TRBV6-6 and J is TRBJ1-2, with 9 bases matching TRBD1. The CDR3 is 15 residues long. Looked up from germline, CDR1 is MNHNY and CDR2 is SVGAGI (reference sequence). Trimming at V came to 0 bases and at J to 6 bases, leaving 5 bases not matched to a gene. The CDR3 loop is CASSYSRDRENGYTF. The CDR3 DNA follows: TGTGCCAGCAGTTACTCGAGGGACAGGGAGAATGGCTACACCTTC.

This clonotype was picked up many times. The J gene is TRBJ2-1, the V gene TRBV5-1, with 13 nucleotides matching TRBD2. J gave up 5 bases and V 5 bases, and 4 bases lay outside the gene matches. The CDR3 spans 15 residues. Germline loops: CDR1 SGHRS, CDR2 YFSETQ. CDR3 residues: CASRLAGGPHNEQFF. CDR3 nucleotide sequence: TGCGCCAGCAGACTAGCGGGGGGGCCCCACAATGAGCAGTTCTTC.

This clonotype was counted only a few times. V and J are TRBV5-4 and TRBJ2-1; D uncertain. The ends were cut back, 0 bases at V and 7 bases at J, with 14 bases in the middle. Germline-derived CDR1 and CDR2 are SGHNT and YYREEE (reference sequence). The CDR3 consists of 15 residues. CDR3 protein: CASSLAGALRNEQFF. The CDR3 DNA reads TGTGCCAGCAGCTTGGCCGGTGCCCTGAGAAATGAGCAGTTCTTC.

This clonotype was recorded many times. The rearrangement joins TRBV28 to TRBJ1-5; D remains ambiguous. The CDR3 loop spans 15 amino acids. Germline V gives CDR1 MDHEN, CDR2 SYDVKM. V was shortened by 2 bases and J by 4 bases, with 12 bases between the two germline ends. CDR3 protein: CASSLIRERNQPQHF. The DNA for the CDR3 is TGTGCCAGCAGTTTAATCCGGGAAAGGAATCAGCCCCAGCATTTT.

This clonotype occurred a few times. The J gene is TRBJ1-1, the V gene TRBV6-5; 10 bases match TRBD1. V lost 4 bases, J lost 5 bases, and 10 bases stayed unmatched. The CDR3 has 16 residues. Germline-derived CDR1 and CDR2 are MNHEY and SVGAGI. The CDR3 nucleotides are TGTGCCAGCAGTTTACGATGGGACAGGGGAGGGACTGAAGCTTTCTTT. Its translation: CASSLRWDRGGTEAFF.

The chain uses TRBV10-3 and TRBJ1-1, with D uncertain. Germline V gene sequence: CDR1 ENHRY, CDR2 SYGVKD. V lost 6 bases and J lost 4, with 15 bases in between. This CDR3 is built from 14 residues. The CDR3, as DNA: TGTGCCATCAGCAGGAATAATATGGGCACTGAAGCTTTCTTT. Translation gives CAISRNNMGTEAFF.

There are a few counts of this clonotype. The rearrangement joins TRBV18 to TRBJ1-5, with unresolved D. This CDR3 is built from 15 residues. Germline V CDR1 and CDR2: KGHSH, LQKENI. Trimming removed 6 bases from V and 0 bases from J, with 12 bases in between. The CDR3 sequence is CASSPTVNSNQPQHF. CDR3 nucleotides: TGTGCCAGCTCGCCTACAGTGAATAGCAATCAGCCCCAGCATTTT.

This chain's CDR3 is CASSVGEGYEQYF. The CDR3 DNA reads TGTGCCAGCAGCGTAGGGGAAGGATACGAGCAGTACTTC. The chain is built from TRBV9 and TRBJ2-7; no clear D gene. The germline CDR1 and CDR2 sequences are SGDLS and YYNGEE. The CDR3 runs to 13 residues. V lost 0 bases and J lost 4, with 8 bases in between.

This clonotype was counted only a few times. The rearrangement uses TRBV28 and TRBJ2-5; a weak D match, TRBD1 (5 bases). The V and J ends lost 7 bases and 5 bases respectively, with 14 bases between them. CDR1 and CDR2 from the germline V gene are MDHEN and SYDVKM. The CDR3 runs 13 residues. This CDR3 is CASTLGRLETQYF. The CDR3 coding sequence is TGTGCCAGCACTCTGGGGCGACTGGAGACCCAGTACTTC. The whole variable domain, filled in from reference TRBV28 and TRBJ2-5, reads DVKVTQSSRYLVKRTGEKVFLECVQDMDHENMFWYRQDPGLGLRLIYFSYDVKMKEKGDIPEGYSVSREKKERFSLILESASTNQTSMYLCASTLGRLETQYFGPGTRLLVL.